This T cell receptor beta chain originates from a study of blood T cell repertoires in COVID-19. Whole-study context: The United States, Italy and Spain provided the acute and convalescent COVID-19 samples. Nucleic acid was either cDNA or gDNA, and it came from T cells, B-cell-depleted T cells, or PBMCs.

The CDR3 is 15 amino acids. Trimming removed 1 base from V and 6 bases from J; junction bases left unmatched: 4. Per the germline V gene, CDR1 is LNHDA and CDR2 is SQIVND (reference sequence). In the study's own analysis: For nucleated cells, counts were estimated from reference gene primer amplification. TCRdb's copy holds only in-frame clones and misses some; the assay was immunoSEQ multiplex PCR. The V and J calls and clone size are taken from that table; D and trimming were inferred from the DNA. The data hold under 110,000 clones, with around 85% observed a single time. This clonotype was obtained from a woman in her seventies with active or convalescent COVID-19. This sequence joins TRBV19 and TRBJ2-1, with 9 nucleotides matching TRBD2. The sequenced sample consisted of peripheral blood. The CDR3 region is CASSIGGGRGNEQFF. The DNA for the CDR3 is TGTGCCAGTAGTATAGGCGGCGGGAGGGGCAATGAGCAGTTCTTC.